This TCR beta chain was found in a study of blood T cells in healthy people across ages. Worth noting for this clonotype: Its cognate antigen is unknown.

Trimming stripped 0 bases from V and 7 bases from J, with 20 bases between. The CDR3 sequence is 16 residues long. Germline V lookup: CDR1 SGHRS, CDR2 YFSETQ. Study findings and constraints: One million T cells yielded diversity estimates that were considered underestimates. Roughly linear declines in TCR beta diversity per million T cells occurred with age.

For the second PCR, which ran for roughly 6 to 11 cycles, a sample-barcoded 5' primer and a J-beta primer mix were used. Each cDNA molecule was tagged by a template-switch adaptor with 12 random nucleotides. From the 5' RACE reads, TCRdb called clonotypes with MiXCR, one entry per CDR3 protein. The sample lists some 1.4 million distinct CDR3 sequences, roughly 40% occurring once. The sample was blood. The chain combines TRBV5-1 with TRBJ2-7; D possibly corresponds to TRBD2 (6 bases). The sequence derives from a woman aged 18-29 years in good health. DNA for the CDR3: TGCGCCAGCAGCTTGGATCGGGAGTTGGTCTCCAATGAGCAGTACTTC. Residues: CASSLDRELVSNEQYF.